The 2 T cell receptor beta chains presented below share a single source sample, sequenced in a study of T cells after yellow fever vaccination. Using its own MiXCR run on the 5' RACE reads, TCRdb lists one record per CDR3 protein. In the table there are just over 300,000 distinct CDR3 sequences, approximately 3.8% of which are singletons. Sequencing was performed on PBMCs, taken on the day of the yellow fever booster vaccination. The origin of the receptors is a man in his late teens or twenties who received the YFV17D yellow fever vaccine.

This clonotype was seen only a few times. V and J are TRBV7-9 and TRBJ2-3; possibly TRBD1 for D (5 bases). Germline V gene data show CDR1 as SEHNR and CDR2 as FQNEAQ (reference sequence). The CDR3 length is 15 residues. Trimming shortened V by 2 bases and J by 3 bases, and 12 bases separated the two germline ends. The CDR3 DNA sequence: TGTGCCAGCAGCTTATTATACAGGTTAACAGATACGCAGTATTTT. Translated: CASSLLYRLTDTQYF.

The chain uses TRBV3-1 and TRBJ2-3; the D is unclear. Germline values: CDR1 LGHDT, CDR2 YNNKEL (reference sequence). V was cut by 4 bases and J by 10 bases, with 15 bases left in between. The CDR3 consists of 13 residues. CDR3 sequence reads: CASSPSSRASQYF. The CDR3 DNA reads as TGTGCCAGCAGCCCCTCCTCCCGGGCTTCGCAGTATTTT.